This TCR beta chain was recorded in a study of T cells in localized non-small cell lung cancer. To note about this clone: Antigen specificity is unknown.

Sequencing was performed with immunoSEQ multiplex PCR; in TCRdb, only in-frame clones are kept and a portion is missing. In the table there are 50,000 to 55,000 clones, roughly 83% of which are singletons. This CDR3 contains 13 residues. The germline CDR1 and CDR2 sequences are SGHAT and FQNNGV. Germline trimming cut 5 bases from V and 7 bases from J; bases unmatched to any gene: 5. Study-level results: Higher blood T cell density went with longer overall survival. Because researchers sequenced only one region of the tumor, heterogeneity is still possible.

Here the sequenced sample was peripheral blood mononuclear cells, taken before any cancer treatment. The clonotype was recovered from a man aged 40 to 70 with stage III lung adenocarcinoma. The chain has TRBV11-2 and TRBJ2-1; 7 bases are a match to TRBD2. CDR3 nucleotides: TGTGCCAGCAGCCTGGGACTACTTAATGAGCAGTTCTTC. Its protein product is CASSLGLLNEQFF.